These T cell receptor beta chains were read from a single sample in a study of long-term antiretroviral therapy in people with HIV. The method was immunoSEQ multiplex PCR; TCRdb's version includes in-frame clones alone and lacks a portion of them. The table has about 17,000 clones, roughly nine tenths seen once. The specimen comprised unsorted PBMCs, sampled 0.6 years after starting antiretroviral therapy. These receptors originate from a woman aged 40 to 55 with HIV. CDR3s include the opening cysteine and the closing phenylalanine or tryptophan. A D gene is named only where the DNA matches it firmly.

cdr3_length	d_call	v_call	j_call	cdr3_aa
19	-	TRBV29-1	TRBJ2-3	CSVEDPGGSFGGSGDTQYF
15	-	TRBV7-3	TRBJ2-7	CASSLRVTGPCEQYF
12	-	TRBV7-2	TRBJ1-2	CASSGLDYGYTF
18	-	TRBV15	TRBJ2-7	CATSRPAEGTASSYEQYF
16	TRBD1	TRBV18	TRBJ1-2	CASSPSSGTGSYGYTF
15	TRBD1	TRBV6-6	TRBJ2-7	CASRNRDRGSYEQYF
15	TRBD1	TRBV18	TRBJ1-1	CASSPGQGTYSEAFF
13	-	TRBV5-1	TRBJ1-5	CASSPAGDQPQHF
14	-	TRBV18	TRBJ2-7	CASSPGLKFYEQYF
19	-	TRBV7-3	TRBJ2-6	CASSLGPRQAYSGANVLTF
13	-	TRBV10-3	TRBJ1-5	CAIKRDEGQPQHF
12	-	TRBV7-9	TRBJ1-2	CASSPTSPGYTF
11	-	TRBV7-2	TRBJ1-2	CASEQNYGYTF
14	-	TRBV19	TRBJ1-5	CASSKMGSNQPQHF
15	TRBD1	TRBV7-7	TRBJ2-2	CASSLAGTGLSELFF
12	-	TRBV30	TRBJ1-1	CAWSTGWKQAFF
16	-	TRBV7-3	TRBJ2-1	CASSLSGLSSYNEQFF
15	-	TRBV19	TRBJ2-1	CASSGRGGPEDEQFF